Below, 7 T cell receptor beta chains from the same sample are listed, as sequenced in a study of shared clonotypes between healthy human individuals. Clones were sequenced by immunoSEQ multiplex PCR, and TCRdb holds only the in-frame ones, with some missing. The sample carries 550,000 to 750,000 clones, 95% recorded once. It was CD45RO-negative cells, positively selected for CCR7, that made up naive CD8 cells, with terminally differentiated effector memory CD45RA+ cells excluded. The sequencing sample was made of naive CD8+ T cells sorted from blood. The receptor set was obtained from a woman aged 30 to 39 in good health.

The chain has TRBV9 and TRBJ2-7, with TRBD2 identical over 11 bases. The V segment lost 3 bases and the J segment 0 bases; nucleotides outside the gene matches: 2. Looked up from germline, CDR1 is SGDLS and CDR2 is YYNGEE. CDR3 length: 15 amino acids. CDR3: CASSGGTSGSYEQYF. The CDR3 DNA reads as TGTGCCAGCAGCGGGGGGACTAGCGGCTCCTACGAGCAGTACTTC.

The chain carries TRBV30 and TRBJ1-5; 7 bases fit TRBD1. In germline, CDR1 is GTSNPN, CDR2 SVGIG (reference sequence). CDR3 length: 14 amino acids. V shed 5 bases and J 1 base; nucleotides not matched to a gene: 5. CDR3 protein: CAWGGTDSNQPQHF. CDR3 nucleotide sequence: TGTGCCTGGGGAGGGACAGACAGCAATCAGCCCCAGCATTTT. The whole variable domain, filled in from reference TRBV30 and TRBJ1-5, reads SQTIHQWPATLVQPVGSPLSLECTVEGTSNPNLYWYRQAAGRGLQLLFYSVGIGQISSEVPQNLSASRPQDRQFILSSKKLLLSDSGFYLCAWGGTDSNQPQHFGDGTRLSIL.

The V call is TRBV19, the J call TRBJ2-1; possible D gene TRBD2, 5 bases. The V end lost 0 bases, the J end lost 3 bases, and 9 bases lay between the germline ends. From germline, CDR1 is LNHDA and CDR2 SQIVND (reference sequence). The CDR3 totals 15 residues. The CDR3 spells CASSIDLTSYNEQFF. The DNA of the CDR3 is TGTGCCAGTAGTATAGATCTTACTAGCTACAATGAGCAGTTCTTC.

The chain couples TRBV7-9 to TRBJ2-2; 7 bases match TRBD1. The length of the CDR3 is 16 residues. Looked up from germline, CDR1 is SEHNR and CDR2 is FQNEAQ (reference sequence). The V segment lost 5 bases and the J segment 4 bases; nucleotides outside the gene matches: 10. The CDR3 loop reads CASSRTGLISTGELFF. The CDR3 DNA sequence: TGTGCCAGCAGCCGGACAGGTTTAATCTCCACCGGGGAGCTGTTTTTT.

This chain uses TRBV2 with TRBJ2-7, with no clear D. The CDR3 loop spans 14 amino acids. Germline loops: CDR1 SNHLY, CDR2 FYNNEI. Trimming removed 6 bases from V and 3 bases from J, with 15 bases in between. This CDR3 reads CASRLSPTSYEQYF. CDR3 coding DNA: TGTGCCAGCAGATTGTCCCCGACGAGCTACGAGCAGTACTTC. Full variable domain (remainder filled in from reference TRBV2 and TRBJ2-7): EPEVTQTPSHQVTQMGQEVILRCVPISNHLYFYWYRQILGQKVEFLVSFYNNEISEKSEIFDDQFSVERPDGSNFTLKIRSTKLEDSAMYFCASRLSPTSYEQYFGPGTRLTVT.

This rearrangement joins TRBV6-4 to TRBJ2-2; 7 bases fit TRBD2. CDR3 size: 13 residues. CDR1 is MRHNA and CDR2 is SNTAGT in the germline V gene. J was trimmed by 8 bases and V by 8 bases; bases with no gene match: 8. DNA for the CDR3: TGTGCCAGCCCTTGGCGGGAGAGGGGGGAGCTGTTTTTT. It specifies CASPWRERGELFF.

The chain couples TRBV9 to TRBJ2-3, with 11 bases aligning to TRBD2. Per the germline V gene, CDR1 is SGDLS and CDR2 is YYNGEE. CDR3 size: 17 residues. V trimming: 1 base; J trimming: 4 bases; junction bases outside the gene matches: 8. CDR3 in DNA: TGTGCCAGCAGCGTAAACCCGACTAGCGGGGTAGCAGATACGCAGTATTTT. Residues: CASSVNPTSGVADTQYF.